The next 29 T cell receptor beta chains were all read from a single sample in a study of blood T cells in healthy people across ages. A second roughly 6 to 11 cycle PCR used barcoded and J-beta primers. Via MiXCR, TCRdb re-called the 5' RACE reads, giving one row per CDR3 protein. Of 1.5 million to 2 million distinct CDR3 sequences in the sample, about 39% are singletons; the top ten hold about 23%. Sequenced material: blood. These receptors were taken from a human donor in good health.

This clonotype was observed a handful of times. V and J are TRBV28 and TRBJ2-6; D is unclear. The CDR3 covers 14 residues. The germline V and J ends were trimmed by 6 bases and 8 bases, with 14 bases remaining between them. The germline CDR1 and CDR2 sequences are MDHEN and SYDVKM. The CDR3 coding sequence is TGTGCCAGCAGATCTGGTGGGTTAACCAACGTCCTGACTTTC. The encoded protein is CASRSGGLTNVLTF.

CDR3: CASSLGVSVYRSNEQFF. DNA of the CDR3: TGTGCCAGCAGCTTAGGGGTGTCGGTCTACAGGTCTAATGAGCAGTTCTTC. The gene calls are TRBV5-6 and TRBJ2-1, with D tentatively TRBD1 (5 bases). Germline CDR1 is SGHDT and CDR2 is YYEEEE. Trimming pared 2 bases from V and 7 bases from J, leaving 22 bases between. The CDR3 length is 17 residues.

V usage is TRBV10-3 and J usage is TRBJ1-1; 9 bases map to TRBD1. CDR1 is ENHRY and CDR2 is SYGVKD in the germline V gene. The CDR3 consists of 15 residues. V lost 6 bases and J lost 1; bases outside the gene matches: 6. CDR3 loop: CAIRDRQGGNTEAFF. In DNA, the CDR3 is TGTGCCATCAGAGACAGACAGGGGGGGAACACTGAAGCTTTCTTT.

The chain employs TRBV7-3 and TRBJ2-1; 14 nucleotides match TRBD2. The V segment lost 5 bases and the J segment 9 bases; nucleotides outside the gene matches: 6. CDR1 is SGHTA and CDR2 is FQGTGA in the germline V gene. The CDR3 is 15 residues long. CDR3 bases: TGTGCCAGCAGCCGACTAGCGGGGGGGCTGGGTGAGCAGTTCTTC. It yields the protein CASSRLAGGLGEQFF.

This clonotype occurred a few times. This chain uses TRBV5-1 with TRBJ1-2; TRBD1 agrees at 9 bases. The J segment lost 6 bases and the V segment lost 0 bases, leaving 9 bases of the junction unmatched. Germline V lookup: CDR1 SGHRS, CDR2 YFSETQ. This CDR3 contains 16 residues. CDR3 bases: TGCGCCAGCAGCTTGGCCGGCGGACAGGGGAGTAATGGCTACACCTTC. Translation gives CASSLAGGQGSNGYTF. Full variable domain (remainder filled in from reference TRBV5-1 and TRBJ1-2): KAGVTQTPRYLIKTRGQQVTLSCSPISGHRSVSWYQQTPGQGLQFLFEYFSETQRNKGNFPGRFSGRQFSNSRSEMNVSTLELGDSALYLCASSLAGGQGSNGYTFGSGTRLTVV.

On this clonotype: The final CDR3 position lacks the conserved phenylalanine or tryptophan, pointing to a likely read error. The CDR3 spells CASSLEGKGETQYL. In DNA form, the CDR3 reads TGCGCCAGCAGCTTGGAAGGGAAAGGAGAGACCCAGTACCTC. J is TRBJ2-5 and V is TRBV5-1; the D is unclear. Trimming pared 0 bases from V and 4 bases from J, leaving 10 bases between. The CDR3 extends over 14 amino acids. CDR1 SGHRS and CDR2 YFSETQ come from the germline V gene.

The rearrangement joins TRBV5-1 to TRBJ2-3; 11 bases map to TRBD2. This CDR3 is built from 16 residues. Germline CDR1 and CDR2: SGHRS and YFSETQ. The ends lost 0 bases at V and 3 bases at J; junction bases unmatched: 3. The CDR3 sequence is CASSLASGGITDTQYF. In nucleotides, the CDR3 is TGCGCCAGCAGCTTGGCTAGCGGGGGGATAACAGATACGCAGTATTTT.

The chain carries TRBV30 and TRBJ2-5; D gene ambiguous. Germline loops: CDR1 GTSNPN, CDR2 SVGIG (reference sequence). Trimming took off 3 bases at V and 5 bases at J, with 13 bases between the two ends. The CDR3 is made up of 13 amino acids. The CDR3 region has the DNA TGTGCCTGGAGCATCGACATTGAGGAGACCCAGTACTTC. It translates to CAWSIDIEETQYF.

CDR3: CASSSGPLHGYEQYF. DNA of the CDR3: TGTGCCAGCAGCTCCGGGCCCCTGCACGGTTACGAGCAGTACTTC. This rearrangement joins TRBV7-2 to TRBJ2-7; D uncertain. V was clipped by 4 bases and J by 4 bases, with 17 bases between them. Germline assignment: CDR1 SGHTA and CDR2 FQGNSA. The CDR3 has 15 residues.

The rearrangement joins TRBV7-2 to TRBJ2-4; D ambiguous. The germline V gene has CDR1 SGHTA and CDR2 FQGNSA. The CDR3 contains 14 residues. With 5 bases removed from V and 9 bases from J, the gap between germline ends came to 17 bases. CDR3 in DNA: TGTGCCAGCAGCCGGAGATCGAGCCTGGTCATTCAGTACTTC. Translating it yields CASSRRSSLVIQYF.

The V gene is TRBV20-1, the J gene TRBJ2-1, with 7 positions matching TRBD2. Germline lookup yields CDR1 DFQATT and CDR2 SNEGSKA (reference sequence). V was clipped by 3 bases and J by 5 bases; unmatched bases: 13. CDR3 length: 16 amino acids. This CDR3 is CSASPQTSRINNEQFF. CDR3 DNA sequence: TGCAGTGCTAGCCCTCAGACTAGCAGGATTAACAATGAGCAGTTCTTC.

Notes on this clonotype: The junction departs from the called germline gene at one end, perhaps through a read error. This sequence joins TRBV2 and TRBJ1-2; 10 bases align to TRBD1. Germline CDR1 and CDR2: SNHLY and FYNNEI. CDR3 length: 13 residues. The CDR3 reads CARGQGYDYDYTF. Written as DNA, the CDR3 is TGTGCCAGGGGACAGGGGTACGACTATGACTACACCTTC.

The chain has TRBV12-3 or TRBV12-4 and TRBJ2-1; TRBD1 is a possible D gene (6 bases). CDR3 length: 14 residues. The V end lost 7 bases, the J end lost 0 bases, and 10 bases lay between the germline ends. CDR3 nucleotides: TGTGCCAGCATCATGGACAGCTCCTACAATGAGCAGTTCTTC. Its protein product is CASIMDSSYNEQFF.

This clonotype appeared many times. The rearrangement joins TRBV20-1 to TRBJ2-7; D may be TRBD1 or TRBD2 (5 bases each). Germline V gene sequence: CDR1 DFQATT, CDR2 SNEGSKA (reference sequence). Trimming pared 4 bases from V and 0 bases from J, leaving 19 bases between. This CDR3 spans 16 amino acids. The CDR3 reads CSATVRDGDFSYEQYF. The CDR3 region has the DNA TGCAGTGCTACTGTCCGGGACGGAGACTTCTCCTACGAGCAGTACTTC.

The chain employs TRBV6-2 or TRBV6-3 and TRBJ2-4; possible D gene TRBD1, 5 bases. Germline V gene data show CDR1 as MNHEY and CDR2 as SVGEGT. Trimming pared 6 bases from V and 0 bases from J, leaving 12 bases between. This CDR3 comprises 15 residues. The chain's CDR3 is CASRFRASAKNIQYF. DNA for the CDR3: TGTGCCAGCAGGTTCAGGGCATCAGCCAAAAACATTCAGTACTTC.

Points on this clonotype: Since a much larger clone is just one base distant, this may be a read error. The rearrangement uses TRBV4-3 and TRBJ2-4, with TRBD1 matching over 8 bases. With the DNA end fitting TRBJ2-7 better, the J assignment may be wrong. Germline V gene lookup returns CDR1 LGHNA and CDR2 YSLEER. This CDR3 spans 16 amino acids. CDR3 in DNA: TGCGCCAGCAGCCAAGATGCGGACAGGGAGACCTACGAGCAGTACTTC. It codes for CASSQDADRETYEQYF.

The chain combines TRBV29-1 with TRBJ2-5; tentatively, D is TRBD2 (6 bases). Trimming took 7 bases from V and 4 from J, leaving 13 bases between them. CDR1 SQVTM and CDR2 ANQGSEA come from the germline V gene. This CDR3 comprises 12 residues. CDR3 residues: CSARLVTETQYF. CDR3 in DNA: TGCAGCGCTCGACTAGTCACAGAGACCCAGTACTTC.

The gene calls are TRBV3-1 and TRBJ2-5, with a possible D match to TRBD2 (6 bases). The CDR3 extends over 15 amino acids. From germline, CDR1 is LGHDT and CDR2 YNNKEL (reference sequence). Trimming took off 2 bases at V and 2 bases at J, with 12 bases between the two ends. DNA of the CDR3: TGTGCCAGCAGCCAACCCACCGGGACTCAAGAGACCCAGTACTTC. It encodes CASSQPTGTQETQYF.

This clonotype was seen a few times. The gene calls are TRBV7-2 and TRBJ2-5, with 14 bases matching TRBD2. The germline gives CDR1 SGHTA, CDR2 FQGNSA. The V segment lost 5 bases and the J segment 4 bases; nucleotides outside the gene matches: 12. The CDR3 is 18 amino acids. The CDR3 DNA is TGTGCCAGCAGCCCCCGACTAGCGGGGGGGGCTAGGGGAGAGACCCAGTACTTC. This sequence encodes CASSPRLAGGARGETQYF.

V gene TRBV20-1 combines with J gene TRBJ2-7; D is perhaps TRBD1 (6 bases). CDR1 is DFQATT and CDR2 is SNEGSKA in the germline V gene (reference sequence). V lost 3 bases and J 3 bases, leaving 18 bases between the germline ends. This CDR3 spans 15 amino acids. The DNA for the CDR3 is TGCAGTGCTAGGTCGGGTACAGGGCTAGGCTACGAGCAGTACTTC. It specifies CSARSGTGLGYEQYF.

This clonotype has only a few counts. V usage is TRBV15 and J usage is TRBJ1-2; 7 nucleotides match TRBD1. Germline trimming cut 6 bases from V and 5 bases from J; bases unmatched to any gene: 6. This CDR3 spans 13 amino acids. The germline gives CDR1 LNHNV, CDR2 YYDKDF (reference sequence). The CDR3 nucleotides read TGTGCCACCAGGAAACAGGGGATATATGGCTACACCTTC. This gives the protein CATRKQGIYGYTF. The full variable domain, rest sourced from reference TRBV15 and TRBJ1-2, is DAMVIQNPRYQVTQFGKPVTLSCSQTLNHNVMYWYQQKSSQAPKLLFHYYDKDFNNEADTPDNFQSRRPNTSFCFLDIRSPGLGDTAMYLCATRKQGIYGYTFGSGTRLTVV.

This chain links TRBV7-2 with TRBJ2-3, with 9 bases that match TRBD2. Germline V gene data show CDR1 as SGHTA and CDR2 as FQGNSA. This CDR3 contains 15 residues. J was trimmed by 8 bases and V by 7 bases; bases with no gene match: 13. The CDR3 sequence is CASTRLAAGIGTQYF. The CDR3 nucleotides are TGTGCCAGCACCCGACTAGCGGCTGGGATAGGTACGCAGTATTTT.

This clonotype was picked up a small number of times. The CDR3 loop reads CASGPSGGDNEQFF. The CDR3 DNA is TGTGCTAGTGGTCCCTCAGGGGGGGACAATGAGCAGTTCTTC. This chain connects TRBV12-5 to TRBJ2-1; D possibly uses TRBD1 or TRBD2 (7 bases each). Between the trimmed V and J ends, which lost 5 bases and 5 bases, there was a span of 13 bases. Germline lookup yields CDR1 LGHNT and CDR2 FRNRAP. This CDR3 spans 14 amino acids.

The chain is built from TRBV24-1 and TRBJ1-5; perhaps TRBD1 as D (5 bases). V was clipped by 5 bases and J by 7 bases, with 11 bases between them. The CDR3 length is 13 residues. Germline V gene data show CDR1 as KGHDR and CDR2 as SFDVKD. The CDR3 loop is CATSVQGEQPQHF. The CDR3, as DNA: TGTGCCACCAGTGTTCAAGGGGAACAGCCCCAGCATTTT.

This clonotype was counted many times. The CDR3 DNA sequence: TGTGCCAGCAGTTTCACGGGGGCAGGCACAGATACGCAGTATTTT. This codes for CASSFTGAGTDTQYF. The chain uses TRBV12-3 or TRBV12-4 and TRBJ2-3; D assignment may be TRBD1 or TRBD2 (6 bases each). This CDR3 has 15 amino acids. V lost 3 bases and J lost 1, with 11 bases in between.

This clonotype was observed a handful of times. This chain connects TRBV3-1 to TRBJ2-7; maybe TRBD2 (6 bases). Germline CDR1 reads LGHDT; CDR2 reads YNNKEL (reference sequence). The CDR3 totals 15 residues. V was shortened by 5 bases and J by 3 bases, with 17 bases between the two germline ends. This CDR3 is CASSSAGRGDYEQYF. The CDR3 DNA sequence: TGTGCCAGCAGCTCCGCGGGGCGGGGAGACTACGAGCAGTACTTC.

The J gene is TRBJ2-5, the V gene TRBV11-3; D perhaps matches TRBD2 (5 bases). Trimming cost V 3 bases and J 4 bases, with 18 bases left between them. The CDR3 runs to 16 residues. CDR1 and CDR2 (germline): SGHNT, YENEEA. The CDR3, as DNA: TGTGCCAGCAGCTTGGCATTACTAGTACCGCGAGAGACCCAGTACTTC. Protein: CASSLALLVPRETQYF.

CDR3 protein: CASRRTSGGLLYNEQFF. CDR3 in DNA: TGTGCCAGCAGGCGGACTAGCGGGGGGCTACTCTACAATGAGCAGTTCTTC. The V and J genes are TRBV5-7 and TRBJ2-1, with 14 bases aligning to TRBD2. TRBV5-7 is labeled an ORF, and its function is uncertain. J was trimmed by 3 bases and V by 5 bases; bases with no gene match: 7. The CDR3 covers 17 residues.

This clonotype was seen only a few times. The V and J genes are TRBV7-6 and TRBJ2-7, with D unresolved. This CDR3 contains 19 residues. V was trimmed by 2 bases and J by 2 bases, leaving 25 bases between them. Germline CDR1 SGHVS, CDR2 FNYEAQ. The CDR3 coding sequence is TGTGCCAGCAGCTTAAGTACCGCGGAAACAGCTTACCCAGCCTACGAGCAGTACTTC. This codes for CASSLSTAETAYPAYEQYF.